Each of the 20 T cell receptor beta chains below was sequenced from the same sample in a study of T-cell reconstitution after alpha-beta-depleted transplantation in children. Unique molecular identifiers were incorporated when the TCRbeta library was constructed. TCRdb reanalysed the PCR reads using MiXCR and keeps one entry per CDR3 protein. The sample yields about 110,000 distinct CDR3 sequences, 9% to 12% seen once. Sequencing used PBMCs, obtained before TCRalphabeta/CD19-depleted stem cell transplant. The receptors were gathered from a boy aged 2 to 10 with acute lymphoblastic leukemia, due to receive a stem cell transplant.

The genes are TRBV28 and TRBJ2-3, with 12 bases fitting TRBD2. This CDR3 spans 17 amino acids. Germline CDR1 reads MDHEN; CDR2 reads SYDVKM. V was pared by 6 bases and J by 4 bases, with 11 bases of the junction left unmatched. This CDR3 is CASSPPSLAGGADTQYF. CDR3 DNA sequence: TGTGCCAGCAGCCCTCCCTCACTAGCGGGAGGCGCAGATACGCAGTATTTT.

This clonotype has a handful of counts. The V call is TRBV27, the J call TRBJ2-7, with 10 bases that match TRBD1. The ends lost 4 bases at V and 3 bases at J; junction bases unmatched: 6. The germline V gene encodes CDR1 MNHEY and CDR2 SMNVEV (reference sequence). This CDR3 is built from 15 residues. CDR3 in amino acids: CASSYLGTGDYEQYF. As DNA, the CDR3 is TGTGCCAGCAGTTACTTAGGGACAGGGGACTACGAGCAGTACTTC.

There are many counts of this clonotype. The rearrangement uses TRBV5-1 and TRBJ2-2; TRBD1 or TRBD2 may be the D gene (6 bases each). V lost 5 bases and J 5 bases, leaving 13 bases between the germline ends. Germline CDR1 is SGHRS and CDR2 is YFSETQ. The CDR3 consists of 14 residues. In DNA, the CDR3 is TGCGCCAGCAGTACGATAGGGGGGACCGGGGAGCTGTTTTTT. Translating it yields CASSTIGGTGELFF. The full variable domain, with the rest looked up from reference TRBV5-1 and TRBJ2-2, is KAGVTQTPRYLIKTRGQQVTLSCSPISGHRSVSWYQQTPGQGLQFLFEYFSETQRNKGNFPGRFSGRQFSNSRSEMNVSTLELGDSALYLCASSTIGGTGELFFGEGSRLTVL.

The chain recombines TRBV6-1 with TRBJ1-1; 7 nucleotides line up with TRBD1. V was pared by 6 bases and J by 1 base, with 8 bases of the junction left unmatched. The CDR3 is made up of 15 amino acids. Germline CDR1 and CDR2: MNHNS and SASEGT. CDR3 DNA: TGTGCCAGCAGGAGGGGGGACAGCCCGAACACTGAAGCTTTCTTT. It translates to CASRRGDSPNTEAFF.

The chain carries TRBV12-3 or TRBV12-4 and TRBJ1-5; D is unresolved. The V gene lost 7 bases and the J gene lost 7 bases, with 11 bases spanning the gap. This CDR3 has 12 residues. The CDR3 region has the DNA TGTGCCAGCAAGTCCGACCTACAGCCCCAGCATTTT. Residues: CASKSDLQPQHF.

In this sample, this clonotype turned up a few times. The CDR3 reads CASNYNEQFF. DNA of the CDR3: TGTGCCAGCAACTACAATGAGCAGTTCTTC. This sequence joins TRBV7-2 and TRBJ2-1; D not certain. The CDR3 runs to 10 residues. From germline, CDR1 is SGHTA and CDR2 FQGNSA. V lost 7 bases to trimming and J lost 3 bases, with 1 base between them.

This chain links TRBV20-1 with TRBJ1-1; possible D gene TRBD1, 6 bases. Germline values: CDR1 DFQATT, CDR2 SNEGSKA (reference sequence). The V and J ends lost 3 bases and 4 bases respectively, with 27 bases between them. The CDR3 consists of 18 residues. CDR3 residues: CSARGAWGGARGRTEAFF. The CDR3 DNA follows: TGCAGTGCTAGGGGGGCTTGGGGGGGGGCGCGCGGGCGCACTGAAGCTTTCTTT.

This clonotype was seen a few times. The CDR3 region is CATSGGTGEETQYF. CDR3 sequence (DNA): TGTGCCACCAGTGGCGGGACAGGTGAAGAGACCCAGTACTTC. V gene TRBV24-1 combines with J gene TRBJ2-5, with 8 bases identical to TRBD1. The CDR3 is 14 residues long. Germline trimming cut 5 bases from V and 3 bases from J; bases unmatched to any gene: 4. Germline-derived CDR1 and CDR2 are KGHDR and SFDVKD.

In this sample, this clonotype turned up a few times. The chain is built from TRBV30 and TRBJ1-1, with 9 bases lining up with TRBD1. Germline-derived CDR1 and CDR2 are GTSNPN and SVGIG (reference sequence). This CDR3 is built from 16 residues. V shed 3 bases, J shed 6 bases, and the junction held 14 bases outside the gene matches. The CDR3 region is CAWSFYQPGQGAEAFF. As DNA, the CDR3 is TGTGCCTGGAGCTTCTATCAACCGGGACAGGGTGCTGAAGCTTTCTTT.

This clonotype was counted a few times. CDR3 sequence reads: CASKAVYEQYF. DNA for the CDR3: TGTGCCAGCAAGGCAGTCTACGAGCAGTACTTC. The chain links TRBV6-5 to TRBJ2-7, with D hard to call. This CDR3 region has 11 residues. Trimming removed 7 bases at V and 3 bases at J, with 7 bases between. The germline V gene has CDR1 MNHEY and CDR2 SVGAGI.

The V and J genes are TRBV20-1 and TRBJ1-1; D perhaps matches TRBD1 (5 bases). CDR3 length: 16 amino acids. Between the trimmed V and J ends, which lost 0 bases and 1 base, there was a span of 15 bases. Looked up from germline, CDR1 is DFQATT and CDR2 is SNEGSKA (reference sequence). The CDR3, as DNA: TGCAGTGCTAGAGATTGGGACGCCAGGGCGAACACTGAAGCTTTCTTT. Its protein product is CSARDWDARANTEAFF.

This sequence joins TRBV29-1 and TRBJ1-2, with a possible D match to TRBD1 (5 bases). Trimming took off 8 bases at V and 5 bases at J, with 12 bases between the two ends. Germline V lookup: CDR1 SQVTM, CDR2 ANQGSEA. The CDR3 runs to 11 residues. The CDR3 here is CSSWDGYGYTF. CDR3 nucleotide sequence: TGCAGCTCTTGGGACGGATATGGCTACACCTTC.

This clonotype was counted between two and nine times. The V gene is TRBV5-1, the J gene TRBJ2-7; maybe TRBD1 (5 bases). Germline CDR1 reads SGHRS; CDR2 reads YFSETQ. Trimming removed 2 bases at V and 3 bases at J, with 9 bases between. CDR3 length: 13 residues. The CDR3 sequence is CASSLGALYEQYF. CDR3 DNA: TGCGCCAGCAGCTTAGGGGCCCTCTACGAGCAGTACTTC.

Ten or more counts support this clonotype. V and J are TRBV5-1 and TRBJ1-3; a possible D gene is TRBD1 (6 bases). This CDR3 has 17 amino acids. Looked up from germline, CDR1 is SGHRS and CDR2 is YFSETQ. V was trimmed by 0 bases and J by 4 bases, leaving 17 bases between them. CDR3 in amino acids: CASSLAEGGPTGNTIYF. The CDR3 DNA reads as TGCGCCAGCAGCTTGGCCGAAGGGGGTCCCACCGGAAACACCATATATTTT.

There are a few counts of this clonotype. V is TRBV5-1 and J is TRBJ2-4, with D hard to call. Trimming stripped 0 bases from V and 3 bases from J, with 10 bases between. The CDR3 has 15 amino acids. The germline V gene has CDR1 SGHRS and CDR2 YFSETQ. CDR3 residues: CASSLGGNDKNIQYF. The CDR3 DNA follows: TGCGCCAGCAGCTTGGGGGGTAATGACAAAAACATTCAGTACTTC. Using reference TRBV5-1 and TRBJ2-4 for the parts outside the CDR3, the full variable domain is KAGVTQTPRYLIKTRGQQVTLSCSPISGHRSVSWYQQTPGQGLQFLFEYFSETQRNKGNFPGRFSGRQFSNSRSEMNVSTLELGDSALYLCASSLGGNDKNIQYFGAGTRLSVL.

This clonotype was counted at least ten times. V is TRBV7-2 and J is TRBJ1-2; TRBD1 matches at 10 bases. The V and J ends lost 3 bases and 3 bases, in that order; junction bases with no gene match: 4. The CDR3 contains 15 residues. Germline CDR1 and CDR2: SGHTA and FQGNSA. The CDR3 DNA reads TGTGCCAGCAGCTTTGACAGGGGGCCTTACTATGGCTACACCTTC. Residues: CASSFDRGPYYGYTF.

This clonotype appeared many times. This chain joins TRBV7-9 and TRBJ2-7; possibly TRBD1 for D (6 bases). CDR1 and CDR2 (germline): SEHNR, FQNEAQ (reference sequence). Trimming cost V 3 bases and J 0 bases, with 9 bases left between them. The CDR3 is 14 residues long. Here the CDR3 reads CASSFRDNSYEQYF. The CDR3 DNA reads TGTGCCAGCAGCTTCCGGGACAACTCCTACGAGCAGTACTTC. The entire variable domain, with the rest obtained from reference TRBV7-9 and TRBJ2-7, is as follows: DTGVSQNPRHKITKRGQNVTFRCDPISEHNRLYWYRQTLGQGPEFLTYFQNEAQLEKSRLLSDRFSAERPKGSFSTLEIQRTEQGDSAMYLCASSFRDNSYEQYFGPGTRLTVT.

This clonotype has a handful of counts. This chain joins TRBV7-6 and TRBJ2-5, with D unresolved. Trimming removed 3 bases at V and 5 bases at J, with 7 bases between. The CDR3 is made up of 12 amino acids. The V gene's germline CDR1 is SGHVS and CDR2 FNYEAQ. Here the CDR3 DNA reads TGTGCCAGCAGCTTTACCGGTGAGACCCAGTACTTC. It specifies CASSFTGETQYF. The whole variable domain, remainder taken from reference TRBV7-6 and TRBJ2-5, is GAGVSQSPRYKVTKRGQDVALRCDPISGHVSLYWYRQALGQGPEFLTYFNYEAQQDKSGLPNDRFSAERPEGSISTLTIQRTEQRDSAMYRCASSFTGETQYFGPGTRLLVL.

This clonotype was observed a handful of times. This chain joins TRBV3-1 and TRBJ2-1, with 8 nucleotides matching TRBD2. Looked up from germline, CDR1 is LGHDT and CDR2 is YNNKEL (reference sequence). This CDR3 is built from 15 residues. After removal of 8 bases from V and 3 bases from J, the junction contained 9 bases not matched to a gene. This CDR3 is CASSSSTSVYNEQFF. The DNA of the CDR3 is TGTGCCAGCTCCTCCTCGACTAGCGTCTACAATGAGCAGTTCTTC.

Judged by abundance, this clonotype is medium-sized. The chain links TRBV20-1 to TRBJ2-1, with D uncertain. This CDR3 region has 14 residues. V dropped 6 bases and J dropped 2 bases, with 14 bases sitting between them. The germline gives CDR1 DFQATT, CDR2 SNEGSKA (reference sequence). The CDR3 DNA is TGCAGTGCCACCCTCCAGTCCACCTACAATGAGCAGTTCTTC. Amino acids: CSATLQSTYNEQFF.